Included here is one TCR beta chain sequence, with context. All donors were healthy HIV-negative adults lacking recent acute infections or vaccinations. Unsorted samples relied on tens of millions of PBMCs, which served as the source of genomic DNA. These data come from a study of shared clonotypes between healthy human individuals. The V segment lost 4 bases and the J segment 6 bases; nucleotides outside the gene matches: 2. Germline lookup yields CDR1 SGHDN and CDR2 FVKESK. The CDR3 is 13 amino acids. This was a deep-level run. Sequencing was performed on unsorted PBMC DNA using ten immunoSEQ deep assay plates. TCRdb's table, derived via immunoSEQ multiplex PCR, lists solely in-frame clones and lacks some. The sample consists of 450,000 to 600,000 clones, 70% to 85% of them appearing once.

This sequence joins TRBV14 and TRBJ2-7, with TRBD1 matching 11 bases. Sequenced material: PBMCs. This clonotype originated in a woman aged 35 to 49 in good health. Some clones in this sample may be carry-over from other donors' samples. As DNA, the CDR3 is TGTGCCAGCAGCCGGGACAGGGGGACCGAGCAGTACTTC. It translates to CASSRDRGTEQYF.